The rows below give T cell receptor beta chains drawn from one sample of a study of identical twins. One entry per CDR3 protein, called by TCRdb with MiXCR from the 5' RACE reads. Of about 470,000 distinct CDR3 sequences in the sample, roughly 24% are singletons; the top ten hold 2.9%. The data were also submitted as part of a second study, on T cells expressing NK-cell markers.

The material sequenced was CD4+ T cells sorted from blood. The receptor set was obtained from a young woman in good health. Each CDR3 is given with its conserved first and last residue. D genes are given only for firm matches. Clone size, where shown, is once, few, many, or a class for clones that have expanded.

CDR3	DNA	J	size	V	D
CASSQGPGTGYGYTF	TGTGCCAGCAGCCAAGGGCCCGGGACAGGCTATGGCTACACCTTC	TRBJ1-2	.	TRBV3-1	TRBD1
CSASKAGASDTQYF	TGCAGTGCTAGTAAGGCGGGAGCCTCAGATACGCAGTATTTT	TRBJ2-3	.	TRBV20-1	TRBD2
CASSKEGQGYQPQHF	TGTGCCAGCAGCAAAGAAGGACAGGGGTATCAGCCCCAGCATTTT	TRBJ1-5	few	TRBV7-6	TRBD1
CASSRAGNEQFF	TGTGCCAGCAGCAGGGCCGGGAATGAGCAGTTCTTC	TRBJ2-1	many	TRBV12-3/TRBV12-4	.
CATIRLAGDTGELFF	TGTGCCACCATAAGACTAGCGGGAGACACCGGGGAGCTGTTTTTT	TRBJ2-2	.	TRBV12-3/TRBV12-4	TRBD2
CATSRGPQREQFF	TGTGCCACCAGCAGGGGCCCGCAACGGGAGCAGTTCTTC	TRBJ2-1	.	TRBV15	.
CALRLAGEVNEQFF	TGTGCCCTCCGACTAGCGGGAGAGGTGAATGAGCAGTTCTTC	TRBJ2-1	.	TRBV10-3	TRBD2
CASSQVGARGSYEQYF	TGTGCCAGCAGCCAGGTGGGAGCGAGAGGGTCCTACGAGCAGTACTTC	TRBJ2-7	once	TRBV14	.
CASSEIRTSTDTQYF	TGTGCCAGCAGTGAAATCAGGACTAGCACAGATACGCAGTATTTT	TRBJ2-3	.	TRBV2	.
CASSGTTNTGELFF	TGTGCCAGCAGCGGGACTACCAACACCGGGGAGCTGTTTTTT	TRBJ2-2	.	TRBV13	TRBD2
CSARDPGTDTQYF	TGCAGTGCTAGAGATCCGGGCACAGATACGCAGTATTTT	TRBJ2-3	few	TRBV20-1	.
CASSLASASYNEQFF	TGTGCTAGCAGCTTGGCTAGCGCATCCTACAATGAGCAGTTCTTC	TRBJ2-1	.	TRBV7-7	.
CASSSRDYWQFF	TGTGCCAGCAGTTCCCGGGACTATTGGCAGTTCTTC	TRBJ2-1	.	TRBV12-3/TRBV12-4	TRBD2
CASSLVRVGGLSYEQYF	TGTGCCAGCAGCTTGGTAAGAGTCGGGGGGCTCTCCTACGAGCAGTACTTC	TRBJ2-7	.	TRBV5-5	.
CASSPRPGTGMNTEAFF	TGTGCCAGCAGCCCCCGCCCCGGGACAGGGATGAACACTGAAGCTTTCTTT	TRBJ1-1	.	TRBV7-9	TRBD1
CASRPRDRGLYSNQPQHF	TGTGCCAGCCGTCCCCGGGACAGGGGGCTCTATAGCAATCAGCCCCAGCATTTT	TRBJ1-5	.	TRBV2	TRBD1
CASRLQGGTDTQYF	TGCGCCAGCCGACTACAGGGGGGCACAGATACGCAGTATTTT	TRBJ2-3	.	TRBV5-1	TRBD1
CASSLWGTRTDTQYF	TGTGCCAGCAGCTTATGGGGGACTAGGACAGATACGCAGTATTTT	TRBJ2-3	few	TRBV7-8	TRBD2
CAISAGYGYEQYF	TGTGCCATCAGTGCAGGGTATGGCTACGAGCAGTACTTC	TRBJ2-7	.	TRBV10-3	.
CASCFGGARDEQFF	TGCGCCAGCTGTTTTGGGGGCGCAAGGGATGAGCAGTTCTTC	TRBJ2-1	.	TRBV5-1	.
CSASRQAGYTGELFF	TGCAGTGCTTCCCGCCAGGCGGGGTACACCGGGGAGCTGTTTTTT	TRBJ2-2	.	TRBV20-1	.
CASSRYGNTEAFF	TGTGCCAGCAGTCGCTATGGGAACACTGAAGCTTTCTTT	TRBJ1-1	.	TRBV12-3/TRBV12-4	.
CSAVWEEVQYF	TGCAGTGCGGTGTGGGAAGAAGTGCAGTACTTC	TRBJ2-7	few	TRBV20-1	.
CASSLGTGRAFF	TGCGCCAGCAGCCTCGGGACAGGGAGGGCTTTCTTT	TRBJ1-1	few	TRBV5-1	TRBD1
CASGTGIDYGYTF	TGTGCCAGCGGCACGGGAATCGACTATGGCTACACCTTC	TRBJ1-2	.	TRBV2	.
CASMSGRPTSKDTQYF	TGTGCCAGCATGTCTGGACGGCCAACGAGTAAAGATACGCAGTATTTT	TRBJ2-3	many	TRBV2	.
CAISDRGRRDTQYF	TGTGCCATCAGTGACAGGGGGAGAAGAGATACGCAGTATTTT	TRBJ2-3	.	TRBV10-3	TRBD1
CACKTSSTYEQYF	TGCGCCTGCAAGACGTCATCTACCTACGAGCAGTACTTC	TRBJ2-7	.	TRBV20-1	.
CSARVRGDRATF	TGCAGTGCTAGAGTGAGAGGGGACAGGGCTACCTTC	TRBJ1-2	once	TRBV20-1	TRBD1
CSARRPSGYTDTQYF	TGCAGTGCTCGCCGCCCTAGCGGCTACACAGATACGCAGTATTTT	TRBJ2-3	.	TRBV20-1	TRBD2
CASSFRGSEDTQYF	TGTGCCAGCAGCTTTCGGGGGAGTGAGGATACGCAGTATTTT	TRBJ2-3	.	TRBV5-6	.
CASSSGPQSSYEQYF	TGTGCCAGCAGCTCCGGCCCCCAAAGCTCCTACGAGCAGTACTTC	TRBJ2-7	.	TRBV7-2	.
CSARLAGGLEYF	TGCAGTGCTAGACTAGCGGGAGGGCTGGAGTATTTT	TRBJ2-3	.	TRBV20-1	TRBD2
CASSLPGDVDEQYF	TGTGCCAGCAGCTTACCGGGAGACGTGGACGAGCAGTACTTC	TRBJ2-7	few	TRBV7-9	.
CGATTNYGYTF	TGCGGCGCAACTACTAACTATGGCTACACCTTC	TRBJ1-2	.	TRBV20-1	.
CASSLDNQETQYF	TGTGCCAGCAGTCTAGACAACCAAGAGACCCAGTACTTC	TRBJ2-5	.	TRBV2	.
CASQKAFGTGELFF	TGTGCCAGTCAGAAGGCGTTTGGCACCGGGGAGCTGTTTTTT	TRBJ2-2	few	TRBV27	.
CASSLTIQGYYGYTF	TGTGCCAGCAGTTTAACAATACAGGGATACTATGGCTACACCTTC	TRBJ1-2	.	TRBV6-5	.
CASTPWDRSNEQFF	TGTGCCAGCACCCCCTGGGACAGAAGCAATGAGCAGTTCTTC	TRBJ2-1	few	TRBV27	TRBD1
CASRSGRENSPLHF	TGTGCCAGCAGGTCGGGCAGGGAAAATTCACCCCTCCACTTT	TRBJ1-6	.	TRBV5-6	.
CASSRDYRSQSYNEQFF	TGCGCCAGCAGCCGCGACTACAGGTCCCAATCCTACAATGAGCAGTTCTTC	TRBJ2-1	few	TRBV5-1	.
CSARPEGRTDTQYF	TGCAGTGCTAGGCCCGAGGGGCGCACAGATACGCAGTATTTT	TRBJ2-3	.	TRBV20-1	.
CASSLMFRGTEAFF	TGCGCCAGCAGCTTGATGTTTCGCGGCACTGAAGCTTTCTTT	TRBJ1-1	.	TRBV5-1	.
CASSVEPYGTDTQYF	TGCGCCAGCAGCGTGGAGCCCTACGGCACAGATACGCAGTATTTT	TRBJ2-3	few	TRBV5-1	.
CASSLAHNEKYTQYF	TGTGCCAGCAGTTTAGCGCATAACGAAAAGTATACGCAGTATTTT	TRBJ2-3	.	TRBV12-3/TRBV12-4	.
CSGAQGGGEQFF	TGCAGCGGTGCCCAAGGGGGGGGTGAGCAGTTCTTC	TRBJ2-1	.	TRBV29-1	.
CASSEGTAAGTDTQYF	TGTGCCAGCAGTGAGGGTACAGCGGCTGGCACAGATACGCAGTATTTT	TRBJ2-3	.	TRBV25-1	.
CSVEAFRDRPVF	TGCAGCGTTGAAGCATTCCGGGACAGGCCGGTCTTC	TRBJ2-1	few	TRBV29-1	TRBD1
CASSEALGGTEAFF	TGTGCCAGCAGTGAAGCGCTTGGGGGAACTGAAGCTTTCTTT	TRBJ1-1	.	TRBV2	.
CATSEGQEGNTQYF	TGTGCCACCAGTGAGGGACAGGAAGGGAATACGCAGTATTTT	TRBJ2-3	.	TRBV24-1	TRBD1
CASSNRVATEAFF	TGTGCCAGCAGTAACAGGGTGGCCACTGAAGCTTTCTTT	TRBJ1-1	.	TRBV12-3/TRBV12-4	.
CASSLGAVNEKLFF	TGTGCCAGCAGCTTAGGGGCAGTCAATGAAAAACTGTTTTTT	TRBJ1-4	.	TRBV11-3	.
CASREMPGLSSHEQYF	TGCGCCAGCAGAGAGATGCCGGGACTCTCCTCCCACGAGCAGTACTTC	TRBJ2-7	.	TRBV5-1	.
CASSRRDREYNEQFF	TGTGCCAGCAGCCGCCGGGACAGGGAATACAATGAGCAGTTCTTC	TRBJ2-1	.	TRBV7-8	TRBD1
CASSLEVRGNSDTQYF	TGTGCCAGCAGCTTAGAAGTTCGGGGCAATTCAGATACGCAGTATTTT	TRBJ2-3	.	TRBV11-3	.